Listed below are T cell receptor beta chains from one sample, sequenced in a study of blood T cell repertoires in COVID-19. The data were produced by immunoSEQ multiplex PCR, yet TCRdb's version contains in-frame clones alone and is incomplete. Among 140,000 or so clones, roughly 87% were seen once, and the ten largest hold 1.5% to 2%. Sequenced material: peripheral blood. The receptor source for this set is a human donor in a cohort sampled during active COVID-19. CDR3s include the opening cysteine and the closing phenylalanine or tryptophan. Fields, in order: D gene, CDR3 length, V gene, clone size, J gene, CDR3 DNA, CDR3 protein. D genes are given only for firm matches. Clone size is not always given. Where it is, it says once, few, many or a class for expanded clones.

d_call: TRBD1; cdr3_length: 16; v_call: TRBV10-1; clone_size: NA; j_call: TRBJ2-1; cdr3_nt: TGCGCCAGCAGTGTTGTCCGGGACAGGAATTACAATGAGCAGTTCTTC; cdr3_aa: CASSVVRDRNYNEQFF
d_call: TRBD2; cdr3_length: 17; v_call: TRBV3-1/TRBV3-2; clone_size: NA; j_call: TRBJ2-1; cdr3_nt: TGTGCCAGCAGTCAAGATGGGACTAGCGGGGGGGCGCGTGAGCAGTTCTTC; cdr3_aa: CASSQDGTSGGAREQFF
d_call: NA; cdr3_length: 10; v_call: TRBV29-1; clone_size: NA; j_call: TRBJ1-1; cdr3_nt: TGCAGCCCGGGGGGAGATGAAGCTTTCTTT; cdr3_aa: CSPGGDEAFF
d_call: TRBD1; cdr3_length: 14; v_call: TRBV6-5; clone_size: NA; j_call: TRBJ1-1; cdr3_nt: TGTGCCAGTCTGACAGGGGCAGGGAACACTGAAGCTTTCTTT; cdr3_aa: CASLTGAGNTEAFF
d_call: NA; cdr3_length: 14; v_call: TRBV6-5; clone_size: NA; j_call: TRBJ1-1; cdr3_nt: TGTGCCAGCAGTTACTCGAGGGAGTCCACTGAAGCTTTCTTT; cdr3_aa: CASSYSRESTEAFF
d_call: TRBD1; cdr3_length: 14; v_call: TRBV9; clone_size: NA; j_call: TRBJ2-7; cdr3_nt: TGTGCCAGCAGCGAGGGACAGGGGGGATACGAGCAGTACTTC; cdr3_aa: CASSEGQGGYEQYF
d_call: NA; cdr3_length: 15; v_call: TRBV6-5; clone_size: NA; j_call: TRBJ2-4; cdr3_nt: TGTGCCAGCTTGCCGTTCAAGTGGGGGGAAAACATTCAGTACTTC; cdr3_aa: CASLPFKWGENIQYF
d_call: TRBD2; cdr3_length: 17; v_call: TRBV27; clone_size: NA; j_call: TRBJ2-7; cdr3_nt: TGTGCCAGCAGCCCATCCGGCGGACTAGCGGTCTCCTACGAGCAGTACTTC; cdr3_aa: CASSPSGGLAVSYEQYF
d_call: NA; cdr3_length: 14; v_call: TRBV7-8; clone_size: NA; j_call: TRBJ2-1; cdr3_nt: TGTGCCAGCAGCTTTAGAGGCCCCTACAATGAGCAGTTCTTC; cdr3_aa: CASSFRGPYNEQFF
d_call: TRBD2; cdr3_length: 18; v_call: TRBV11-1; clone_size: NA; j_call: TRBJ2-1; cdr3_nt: TGTGCCAGCAGCTTAGCGGTCGGGACTAGCGGGGGGGCGAATGAGCAGTTCTTC; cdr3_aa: CASSLAVGTSGGANEQFF
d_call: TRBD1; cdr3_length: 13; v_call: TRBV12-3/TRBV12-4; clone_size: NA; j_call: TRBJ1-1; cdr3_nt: TGTGCCAGCAGTAAACAGGGGACCCGTGAAGCTTTCTTT; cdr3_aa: CASSKQGTREAFF
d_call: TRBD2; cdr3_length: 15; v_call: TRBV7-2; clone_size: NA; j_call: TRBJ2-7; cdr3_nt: TGTGCCAGCAGCCCCCGACTAGCGGGGGGGGACGAGCAGTACTTC; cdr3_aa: CASSPRLAGGDEQYF
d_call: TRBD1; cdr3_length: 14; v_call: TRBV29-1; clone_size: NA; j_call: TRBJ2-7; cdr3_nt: TGCAGCGTCCAACGGGGGGACAGGGGGAAGGGGCAGTACTTC; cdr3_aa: CSVQRGDRGKGQYF
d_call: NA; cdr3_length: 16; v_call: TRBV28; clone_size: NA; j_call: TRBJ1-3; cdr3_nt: TGTGCCAGCACTCCTCCCGGCCGGAGCTCTGGAAACACCATATATTTT; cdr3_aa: CASTPPGRSSGNTIYF
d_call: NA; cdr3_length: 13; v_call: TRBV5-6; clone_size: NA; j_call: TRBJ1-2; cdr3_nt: TGTGCCAGCAGCTCGGGGTTTAACTATGGCTACACCTTC; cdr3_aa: CASSSGFNYGYTF
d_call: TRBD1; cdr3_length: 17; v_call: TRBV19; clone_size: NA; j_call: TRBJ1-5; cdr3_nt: TGTGCCAGCCAAGGGGGGACAGGGGGCTATAGCAATCAGCCCCAGCATTTT; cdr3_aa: CASQGGTGGYSNQPQHF
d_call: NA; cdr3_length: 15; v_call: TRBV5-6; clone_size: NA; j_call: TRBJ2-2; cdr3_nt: TGTGCCAGCAGTTACGAGCCAGGGTGGGCCGGGGAGCTGTTTTTT; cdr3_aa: CASSYEPGWAGELFF
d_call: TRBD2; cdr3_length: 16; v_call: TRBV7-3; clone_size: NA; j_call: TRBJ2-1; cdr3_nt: TGTGCCAGCAGCCCCTTAGCGGGGGAATCCTACAATGAGCAGTTCTTC; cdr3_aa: CASSPLAGESYNEQFF
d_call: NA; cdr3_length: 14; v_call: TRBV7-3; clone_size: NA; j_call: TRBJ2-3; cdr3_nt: TGTGCCAGCAGCCCGCAGGGAAATACAGATACGCAGTATTTT; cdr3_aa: CASSPQGNTDTQYF
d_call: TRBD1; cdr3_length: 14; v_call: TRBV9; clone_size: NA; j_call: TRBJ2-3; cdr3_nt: TGTGCCAGCAGCGTGGGACAGTCCCGGGATACGCAGTATTTT; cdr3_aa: CASSVGQSRDTQYF
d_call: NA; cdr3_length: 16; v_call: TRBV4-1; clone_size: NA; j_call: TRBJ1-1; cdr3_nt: TGCGCCAGCAGCCACTTAATCCGGGACAAATACACTGAAGCTTTCTTT; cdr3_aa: CASSHLIRDKYTEAFF
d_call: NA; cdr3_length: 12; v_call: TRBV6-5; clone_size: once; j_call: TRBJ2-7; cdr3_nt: TGTGCCAGCAGGGGGGCGGGTTCCGAGCAGTACTTC; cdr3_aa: CASRGAGSEQYF
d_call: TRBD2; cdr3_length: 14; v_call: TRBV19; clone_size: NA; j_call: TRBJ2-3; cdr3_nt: TGTGCCAGTAGTATGACTAGCGCGGTTGATACGCAGTATTTT; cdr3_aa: CASSMTSAVDTQYF
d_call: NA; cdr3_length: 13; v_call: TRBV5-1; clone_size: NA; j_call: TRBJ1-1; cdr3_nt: TGCGCCAGCAACTCCCTCGGGGGGCGCGAAGCTTTCTTT; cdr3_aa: CASNSLGGREAFF
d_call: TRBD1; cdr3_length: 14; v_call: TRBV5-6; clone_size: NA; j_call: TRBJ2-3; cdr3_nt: TGTGCCAGCAGCCGAACAGGGGATCCAGATACGCAGTATTTT; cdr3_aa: CASSRTGDPDTQYF
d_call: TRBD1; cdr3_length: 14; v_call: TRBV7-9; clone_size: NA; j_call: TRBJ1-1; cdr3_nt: TGTGCCAGCAGCCCAGGGGGGCGGAACACTGAAGCTTTCTTT; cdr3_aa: CASSPGGRNTEAFF
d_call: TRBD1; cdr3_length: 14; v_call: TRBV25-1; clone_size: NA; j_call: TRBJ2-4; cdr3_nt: TGTGCCAGCAGTGACCGGGACAGGGTGAACATTCAGTACTTC; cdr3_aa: CASSDRDRVNIQYF
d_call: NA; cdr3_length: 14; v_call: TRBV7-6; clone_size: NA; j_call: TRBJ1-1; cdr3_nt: TGTGCCAGCAGCTTAGTACAGGGTAAAGTTGAAGCTTTCTTT; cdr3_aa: CASSLVQGKVEAFF
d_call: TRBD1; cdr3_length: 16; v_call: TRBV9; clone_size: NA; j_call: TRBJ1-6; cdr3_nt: TGTGCCAGCAGCGCCACCGGACAGGGAAGGAATTCACCCCTCCACTTT; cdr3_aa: CASSATGQGRNSPLHF
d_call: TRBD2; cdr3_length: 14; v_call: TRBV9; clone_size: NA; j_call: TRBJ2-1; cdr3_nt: TGTGCCAGCAGCGTTAGCGGGCCAGGGTATGAGCAGTTCTTC; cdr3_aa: CASSVSGPGYEQFF
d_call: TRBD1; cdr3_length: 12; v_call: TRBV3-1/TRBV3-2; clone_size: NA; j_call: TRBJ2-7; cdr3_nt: TGTGCCAGCAGCCAAGAGGGACAGGGACTGTACTTC; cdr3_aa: CASSQEGQGLYF
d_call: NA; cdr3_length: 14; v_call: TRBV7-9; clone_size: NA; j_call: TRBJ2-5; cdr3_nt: TGTGCCAGCACCCCGCCTGGGGGCCTTGAGACCCAGTACTTC; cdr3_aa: CASTPPGGLETQYF
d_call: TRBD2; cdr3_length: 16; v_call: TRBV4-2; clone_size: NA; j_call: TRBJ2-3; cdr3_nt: TGTGCCAGCAGCCAGACCCTAGCGGGGGGAACAGATACGCAGTATTTT; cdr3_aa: CASSQTLAGGTDTQYF
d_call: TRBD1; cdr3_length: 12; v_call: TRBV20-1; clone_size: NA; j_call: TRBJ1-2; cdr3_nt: TGCAGTGCTAGTCAGGGGGACTATGGCTACACCTTC; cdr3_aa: CSASQGDYGYTF
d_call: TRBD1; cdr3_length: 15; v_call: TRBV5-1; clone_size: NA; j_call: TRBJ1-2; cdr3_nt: TGCGCCAGCAGCCCGGACAGGGAGGAAGGGTATGGCTACACCTTC; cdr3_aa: CASSPDREEGYGYTF
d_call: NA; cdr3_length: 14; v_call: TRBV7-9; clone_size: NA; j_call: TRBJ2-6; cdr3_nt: TGTGCCAGCAGCTTCCACTCTGGGGCCAACGTCCTGACTTTC; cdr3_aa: CASSFHSGANVLTF
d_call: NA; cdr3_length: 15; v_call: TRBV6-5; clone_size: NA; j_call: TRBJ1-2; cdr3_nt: TGTGCCAGCAGTTACTCGAGAGGGGGGGCTGATGGCTACACCTTC; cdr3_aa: CASSYSRGGADGYTF
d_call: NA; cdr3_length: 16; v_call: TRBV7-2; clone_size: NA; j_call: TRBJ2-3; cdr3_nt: TGTGCCAGCAGCTTAGCCGGGACAACCGGCACAGATACGCAGTATTTT; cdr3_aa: CASSLAGTTGTDTQYF
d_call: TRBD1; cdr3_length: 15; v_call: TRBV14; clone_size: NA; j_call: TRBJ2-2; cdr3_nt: TGTGCCAGCAGCCAGAACAGGGGGAACACCGGGGAGCTGTTTTTT; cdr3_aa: CASSQNRGNTGELFF
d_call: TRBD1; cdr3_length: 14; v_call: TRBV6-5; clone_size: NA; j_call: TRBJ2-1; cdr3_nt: TGTGCCAGCAGTTACTCAGGGACAGTCAATGAGCAGTTCTTC; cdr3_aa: CASSYSGTVNEQFF